These 21 T cell receptor beta chains share one sample of origin, sequenced in a study of blood T cell repertoires in COVID-19. The protocol was immunoSEQ multiplex PCR, while the TCRdb copy is restricted to in-frame clones and leaves out a portion. The profile covers about 350,000 clones, with 87% appearing a single time and 0.9% to 1.2% taken by the ten largest. The sample consisted of PBMCs or T cells enriched from blood (not recorded which). These receptors were taken from a woman aged 25 to 45 who had recovered from COVID-19.

This sequence joins TRBV28 and TRBJ2-5, with D perhaps TRBD2 (6 bases). CDR1 and CDR2 (germline): MDHEN, SYDVKM. This CDR3 spans 12 amino acids. Trimming took 5 bases from V and 6 from J, leaving 10 bases between them. CDR3 coding DNA: TGTGCCAGCAGTCCGGCGGGGAAGACCCAGTACTTC. Translation gives CASSPAGKTQYF.

V gene TRBV7-9 combines with J gene TRBJ2-3, with D perhaps matching TRBD1 (5 bases). With 5 bases removed from V and 4 bases from J, the gap between germline ends came to 7 bases. Germline CDR1 SEHNR, CDR2 FQNEAQ (reference sequence). The CDR3 consists of 12 residues. The CDR3 is CASSHRPDTQYF. The CDR3 nucleotides are TGTGCCAGCAGCCACAGGCCAGATACGCAGTATTTT.

This chain uses TRBV9 with TRBJ2-7; D possibly corresponds to TRBD2 (5 bases). The CDR3 is 14 amino acids. Trimming took 2 bases from V and 3 from J, leaving 12 bases between them. Germline values: CDR1 SGDLS, CDR2 YYNGEE. CDR3 nucleotides: TGTGCCAGCAGCGTGGCGGGTAGCGACTACGAGCAGTACTTC. It yields the protein CASSVAGSDYEQYF. Combining the CDR3 with reference TRBV9 and TRBJ2-7 gives the whole variable domain DSGVTQTPKHLITATGQRVTLRCSPRSGDLSVYWYQQSLDQGLQFLIQYYNGEERAKGNILERFSAQQFPDLHSELNLSSLELGDSALYFCASSVAGSDYEQYFGPGTRLTVT.

The chain has TRBV3-1 (or the pseudogene TRBV3-2) and TRBJ2-2; 10 bases are shared with TRBD1. CDR1 and CDR2 from the germline V gene are LGHDT and YNNKEL (reference sequence). The CDR3 length is 15 residues. Trimming at V came to 4 bases and at J to 3 bases, leaving 2 bases not matched to a gene. In nucleotides, the CDR3 is TGTGCCAGCAGCCCGGGACAGGGGTACACCGGGGAGCTGTTTTTT. Protein sequence: CASSPGQGYTGELFF.

This clone was detected only a few times. The V gene is TRBV7-9, the J gene TRBJ2-7; 7 bases fit TRBD2. J was trimmed by 7 bases and V by 1 base; bases with no gene match: 1. The length of the CDR3 is 12 residues. Germline V lookup: CDR1 SEHNR, CDR2 FQNEAQ (reference sequence). The CDR3 DNA sequence: TGTGCCAGCAGCTTAGACGGGAGGGAGCAGTACTTC. It is translated as CASSLDGREQYF. The variable domain in full, with the rest retrieved from reference TRBV7-9 and TRBJ2-7, is DTGVSQNPRHKITKRGQNVTFRCDPISEHNRLYWYRQTLGQGPEFLTYFQNEAQLEKSRLLSDRFSAERPKGSFSTLEIQRTEQGDSAMYLCASSLDGREQYFGPGTRLTVT.

V is TRBV10-3 and J is TRBJ2-6; D not certain. This CDR3 is built from 15 residues. CDR1 is ENHRY, CDR2 SYGVKD, per germline. V lost 3 bases and J lost 7, with 13 bases in between. CDR3 coding DNA: TGTGCCATCAGTGATCAGCAGGTCGGTGCCAACGTCCTGACTTTC. Protein product: CAISDQQVGANVLTF.

In this sample, this clone turned up a few times. The chain links TRBV2 to TRBJ2-2; D not certain. V was pared by 3 bases and J by 6 bases, with 14 bases between. The germline V gene encodes CDR1 SNHLY and CDR2 FYNNEI. The CDR3 spans 15 residues. The CDR3 sequence: CASSEVDVRSGELFF. Here the CDR3 DNA reads TGTGCCAGCAGTGAGGTCGATGTACGGTCCGGGGAGCTGTTTTTT.

The CDR3 loop reads CAWHQSRGNSPLHF. The DNA for the CDR3 is TGTGCCTGGCATCAGAGTCGGGGGAATTCACCCCTCCACTTT. The V and J genes are TRBV30 and TRBJ1-6, with a weak D call TRBD1 (5 bases). Germline CDR1 and CDR2: GTSNPN and SVGIG (reference sequence). There are 14 residues in the CDR3. V was clipped by 5 bases and J by 7 bases, with 15 bases between them.

This clone occurred once. The V and J genes are TRBV2 and TRBJ2-7; 9 bases match TRBD1. This CDR3 spans 14 amino acids. V dropped 6 bases and J dropped 6; count of bases not matched to a gene: 9. The germline CDR1 and CDR2 sequences are SNHLY and FYNNEI. CDR3 amino acids: CASRYAGTGSEQYF. CDR3 sequence (DNA): TGTGCCAGCAGATACGCCGGGACAGGGAGCGAGCAGTACTTC.

This sequence joins TRBV30 and TRBJ2-1; 9 bases agree with TRBD1. V lost 3 bases to trimming and J lost 7 bases; unmatched junction nucleotides: 7. Germline CDR1 is GTSNPN and CDR2 is SVGIG (reference sequence). This CDR3 is 14 amino acids long. The CDR3: CAWRGDRDVNEQFF. The CDR3, as DNA: TGTGCCTGGAGGGGGGACAGGGACGTTAATGAGCAGTTCTTC.

This clone was detected once. V usage is TRBV9 and J usage is TRBJ1-2; 7 nucleotides align to TRBD1. CDR1 is SGDLS and CDR2 is YYNGEE in the germline V gene. This CDR3 is built from 15 residues. With 3 bases clipped from V and 3 bases from J, the junction kept 8 bases outside the gene matches. CDR3 sequence (DNA): TGTGCCAGCAGCGGATACAGGGACAGTGACTATGGCTACACCTTC. Translation: CASSGYRDSDYGYTF.

The chain links TRBV18 to TRBJ2-6; D perhaps matches TRBD1 (5 bases). The CDR3 runs 15 residues. Germline V CDR1 and CDR2: KGHSH, LQKENI. V was shortened by 4 bases and J by 2 bases, with 9 bases between the two germline ends. The CDR3 here is CASSQGVAGANVLTF. The CDR3 DNA is TGTGCCAGCTCACAAGGGGTCGCTGGGGCCAACGTCCTGACTTTC.

V gene TRBV7-2 combines with J gene TRBJ2-7; maybe TRBD1 (5 bases). The V gene lost 3 bases and the J gene lost 0 bases, with 15 bases spanning the gap. Germline CDR1 SGHTA, CDR2 FQGNSA. This CDR3 is built from 16 residues. The CDR3 DNA is TGTGCCAGCAGCTTTACAAGGACACCCAGCTCCTACGAGCAGTACTTC. Translating it yields CASSFTRTPSSYEQYF.

This chain connects TRBV27 to TRBJ2-2, with a weak D call TRBD1 (6 bases). The CDR3 sequence is 15 residues long. V was pared by 2 bases and J by 7 bases, with 14 bases between. Germline V gene lookup returns CDR1 MNHEY and CDR2 SMNVEV (reference sequence). This CDR3 reads CASSLMGAQGGELFF. DNA for the CDR3: TGTGCCAGCAGTTTAATGGGGGCGCAGGGCGGGGAGCTGTTTTTT.

The chain carries TRBV3-1 (or the pseudogene TRBV3-2) and TRBJ2-5; D is unresolved. CDR1 LGHDT and CDR2 YNNKEL come from the germline V gene (reference sequence). V lost 3 bases, J lost 5 bases, and 4 bases lay in between. The CDR3 is made up of 11 amino acids. The CDR3 DNA sequence: TGTGCCAGCAGCCACGTCGAGACCCAGTACTTC. Its protein product is CASSHVETQYF.

The chain combines TRBV28 with TRBJ2-7; 9 nucleotides align to TRBD1. This CDR3 is 18 amino acids long. The germline CDR1 and CDR2 sequences are MDHEN and SYDVKM. J lost 2 bases, V lost 5 bases, and 16 bases had no gene match. The CDR3 loop is CASSPPPGTGRPPYEQYF. The CDR3 bases are TGTGCCAGCAGTCCCCCACCAGGGACAGGGCGTCCTCCCTACGAGCAGTACTTC. The complete variable domain, with remaining parts taken from reference TRBV28 and TRBJ2-7, reads DVKVTQSSRYLVKRTGEKVFLECVQDMDHENMFWYRQDPGLGLRLIYFSYDVKMKEKGDIPEGYSVSREKKERFSLILESASTNQTSMYLCASSPPPGTGRPPYEQYFGPGTRLTVT.

The rearrangement links TRBV10-3 to TRBJ1-1, with 7 bases aligning to TRBD1. Germline lookup yields CDR1 ENHRY and CDR2 SYGVKD. The CDR3 runs 14 residues. V was clipped by 7 bases and J by 5 bases; unmatched bases: 10. The CDR3: CAITRQGSRTEAFF. The CDR3 DNA follows: TGTGCCATCACTAGACAGGGAAGTAGGACTGAAGCTTTCTTT.

V and J are TRBV19 and TRBJ2-5; 9 nucleotides line up with TRBD2. V shed 6 bases, J shed 9 bases, and the junction held 11 bases outside the gene matches. Germline assignment: CDR1 LNHDA and CDR2 SQIVND (reference sequence). This CDR3 contains 14 residues. In DNA, the CDR3 is TGTGCCAGTAGCAAAGCGGGGGGACGTCGGGCCCAGTACTTC. Amino acid sequence: CASSKAGGRRAQYF.

The gene calls are TRBV7-9 and TRBJ1-1, with D possibly matching TRBD1 (5 bases). Between the trimmed V and J ends, which lost 1 base and 1 base, there was a span of 7 bases. Germline V gives CDR1 SEHNR, CDR2 FQNEAQ (reference sequence). The CDR3 has 14 amino acids. The CDR3 protein is CASSLEQANTEAFF. DNA of the CDR3: TGTGCCAGCAGCTTAGAACAGGCGAACACTGAAGCTTTCTTT.

The rearrangement joins TRBV7-9 to TRBJ1-5, with D hard to call. There are 15 residues in the CDR3. V was cut by 4 bases and J by 2 bases, with 12 bases left in between. CDR1 is SEHNR, CDR2 FQNEAQ, per germline (reference sequence). CDR3 protein: CASSSTTRGNQPQHF. CDR3 in DNA: TGTGCCAGCAGCTCTACCACCCGGGGCAATCAGCCCCAGCATTTT.

The V call is TRBV19, the J call TRBJ1-1, with D possibly matching TRBD1 (6 bases). This CDR3 is built from 15 residues. Looked up from germline, CDR1 is LNHDA and CDR2 is SQIVND (reference sequence). The germline V and J ends were trimmed by 3 bases and 3 bases, with 14 bases remaining between them. The CDR3 nucleotides are TGTGCCAGTAGTATCTTGGGGGCTTTGGACACTGAAGCTTTCTTT. This encodes CASSILGALDTEAFF.